This T cell receptor beta chain was captured by sequencing in a study of blood T cell repertoires in COVID-19. In the original analysis: How many nucleated cells were present was estimated from reference gene primer amplification. Some clones are missing from TCRdb's copy, which holds only in-frame ones; the method was immunoSEQ multiplex PCR. V and J calls and clone size are given by that table; D and trimming were obtained from the DNA. The repertoire holds about 300,000 clones, with around 92% as singletons. Germline lookup yields CDR1 SGHRS and CDR2 YFSETQ. The CDR3 extends over 17 amino acids. J lost 9 bases, V lost 4 bases, and 15 bases had no gene match.

The sequence was obtained from a man aged 18 to 30 who had recovered from COVID-19. The V call is TRBV5-1, the J call TRBJ1-6, with 8 bases matching TRBD1. Sequencing input: peripheral blood. The CDR3 DNA reads TGCGCCAGCAGCAAAGGGACAGGACAAGGGGAATTTTCACCCCTCCACTTT. Amino acid sequence: CASSKGTGQGEFSPLHF.